A selection of T cell receptor beta chains follows, all from one sample in a study of blood T cell repertoires in COVID-19. Produced via immunoSEQ multiplex PCR; TCRdb's table is partial and in-frame only. The sample lists about 140,000 clones; 60% to 80% were seen once. Sequenced material: peripheral blood. The receptors were gathered from a woman aged 45-60 years with active or convalescent COVID-19. The CDR3 runs from the conserved cysteine through the conserved F or W. D genes are given only for firm matches. Only some rows state a clone size, as once, few, many or a class for expanded clones.

d_call j_call clone_size cdr3_length v_call cdr3_nt cdr3_aa
NA TRBJ2-7 NA 14 TRBV28 TGTGCCAGCAGTTTAGCGGGCTTTGGCTACGAGCAGTACTTC CASSLAGFGYEQYF
NA TRBJ1-5 NA 13 TRBV6-5 TGTGCCAGCAGATGGGCAGAGAATCAGCCCCAGCATTTT CASRWAENQPQHF
NA TRBJ2-7 NA 14 TRBV27 TGTGTCAGCCACCGGGGAGGCAGTGTCTACGAGCAGTACTTC CVSHRGGSVYEQYF
NA TRBJ1-3 NA 13 TRBV19 TGTGCCAGTAGTTTATACTCTGGAAACACCATATATTTT CASSLYSGNTIYF
NA TRBJ2-3 NA 16 TRBV5-1 TGCGCCAGCAGCTTGGAGGTCGGGAGTGTCACAGATACGCAGTATTTT CASSLEVGSVTDTQYF
TRBD2 TRBJ2-5 NA 16 TRBV6-2/TRBV6-3 TGTGCCAGCAGTTTAACAATAGCGGGGGGCCAAGAGACCCAGTACTTC CASSLTIAGGQETQYF
TRBD2 TRBJ2-1 NA 16 TRBV5-4 TGTGCCAGCAGCCCCCGACCGGGGGGGGAGGGTAATGAGCAGTTCTTC CASSPRPGGEGNEQFF
NA TRBJ2-5 NA 15 TRBV5-4 TGTGCCAGCAGCTTCATGGGTGGGGCCGTAGAGACCCAGTACTTC CASSFMGGAVETQYF
TRBD1 TRBJ1-6 NA 14 TRBV5-1 TGCGCCAGCAGCCAAGGGACAGGGGACTCACCCCTCCACTTT CASSQGTGDSPLHF
NA TRBJ1-5 NA 12 TRBV29-1 TGCAGCGTTGGAACTCCGGGGCAGCCCCAGCATTTT CSVGTPGQPQHF
TRBD2 TRBJ2-1 NA 15 TRBV6-2/TRBV6-3 TGTGCCAGCAGCCCTCTAGCGGGGGGAAACAATGAGCAGTTCTTC CASSPLAGGNNEQFF
NA TRBJ1-2 NA 15 TRBV4-2 TGTGCCAGCAGCCAAGATTTTGGACTGGACTATGGCTACACCTTC CASSQDFGLDYGYTF
NA TRBJ1-1 many 14 TRBV30 TGTGCCTGGGGTAGGGGAGGGACGAACACTGAAGCTTTCTTT CAWGRGGTNTEAFF
TRBD2 TRBJ2-7 NA 16 TRBV5-1 TGCGCCAGCAGCTTAATGGCGGGAGTCCCATCACCCGAGCAGTACTTC CASSLMAGVPSPEQYF
TRBD1 TRBJ2-7 NA 13 TRBV4-3 TGCGCCAGCAGCCGCGACAGGGGGTACGAGCAGTACTTC CASSRDRGYEQYF
TRBD1 TRBJ1-2 NA 17 TRBV7-9 TGTGCCAGCAGCTTAGGGAGAACAGGGGAGACACCCTATGGCTACACCTTC CASSLGRTGETPYGYTF
TRBD1 TRBJ2-2 NA 16 TRBV7-2 TGTGCCAGCAGCACCAGGACAGGCGCGAACACCGGGGAGCTGTTTTTT CASSTRTGANTGELFF
NA TRBJ2-7 few 16 TRBV7-2 TGTGCCAGCGGCTCCCGGTGGGACACCAGCTCCTACGAGCAGTACTTC CASGSRWDTSSYEQYF
NA TRBJ1-1 once 14 TRBV3-1/TRBV3-2 TGTGCCAGCAGCCAAGGGCGGGGGAACACTGAAGCTTTCTTT CASSQGRGNTEAFF
NA TRBJ2-1 NA 14 TRBV30 TGTGCCTCTGACCGAGGAGGGACCTACAATGAGCAGTTCTTC CASDRGGTYNEQFF
NA TRBJ1-2 NA 12 TRBV6-1 TGTGCCAGCAGTGAATTAGGGGCGGGCTACACCTTC CASSELGAGYTF
NA TRBJ2-1 NA 15 TRBV6-2/TRBV6-3 TGTGCCAGCAGTCTGACAGATCGCTCCTACAATGAGCAGTTCTTC CASSLTDRSYNEQFF
TRBD1 TRBJ2-5 NA 15 TRBV19 TGTGCCAGTAGTACGACAGGGGCTCACCAAGAGACCCAGTACTTC CASSTTGAHQETQYF
NA TRBJ1-1 NA 16 TRBV2 TGTGCCAGCAGTGAAAGGGGCAGCTTGATGAACACTGAAGCTTTCTTT CASSERGSLMNTEAFF
TRBD2 TRBJ2-5 NA 17 TRBV5-5 TGTGCCAGCAGCTTGGGGCTAGCGGGGGGCCAGGGAGAGACCCAGTACTTC CASSLGLAGGQGETQYF
NA TRBJ2-2 many 14 TRBV30 TGTGCCTGGAGTGTACAACAGGGCACCGGGGAGCTGTTTTTT CAWSVQQGTGELFF
NA TRBJ2-3 once 15 TRBV15 TGTGCCACCAGCACCTCATTAGCAGTCACAGATACGCAGTATTTT CATSTSLAVTDTQYF
NA TRBJ2-5 NA 15 TRBV15 TGTGCCACCAGCAGAGATCGGGGGAAACAAGAGACCCAGTACTTC CATSRDRGKQETQYF
NA TRBJ1-4 NA 15 TRBV29-1 TGCAGCGTTGAAGAGGCAGGGTCAGCTAATGAAAAACTGTTTTTT CSVEEAGSANEKLFF
NA TRBJ1-2 NA 14 TRBV4-1 TGCGCCAGCAGCCAAGGAGACAGTAACTATGGCTACACCTTC CASSQGDSNYGYTF